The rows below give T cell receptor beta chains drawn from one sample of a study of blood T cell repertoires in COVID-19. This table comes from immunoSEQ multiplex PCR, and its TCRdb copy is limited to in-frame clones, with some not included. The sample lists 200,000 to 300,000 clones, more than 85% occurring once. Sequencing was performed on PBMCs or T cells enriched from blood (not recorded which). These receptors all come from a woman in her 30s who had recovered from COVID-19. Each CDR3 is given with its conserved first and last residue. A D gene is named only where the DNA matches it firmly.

CASSPLGQGLIVGNQPQHF,TGTGCCAGCAGTCCCCTGGGACAGGGTTTAATCGTAGGCAATCAGCCCCAGCATTTT,TRBV28,TRBD1,TRBJ1-5
CASSLGTGPARGYTF,TGTGCCAGCAGCTTGGGGACAGGGCCCGCTCGTGGCTACACCTTC,TRBV11-2,TRBD1,TRBJ1-2
CASSAFRGSNQPQHF,TGTGCCAGCAGCGCATTCAGGGGTAGCAATCAGCCCCAGCATTTT,TRBV7-2,NA,TRBJ1-5
CASSSVPNQPQHF,TGTGCCAGCAGTTCAGTGCCGAATCAGCCCCAGCATTTT,TRBV5-5,NA,TRBJ1-5
CASSIEGRNTEAFF,TGTGCCAGTAGTATAGAGGGGCGGAACACTGAAGCTTTCTTT,TRBV19,NA,TRBJ1-1
CASTSRTGFYNSPLHF,TGTGCCAGCACCTCTCGGACAGGGTTTTATAATTCACCCCTCCACTTT,TRBV6-6,TRBD1,TRBJ1-6
CASSVPGQHAEQYF,TGTGCCAGCAGTGTTCCGGGACAGCACGCAGAGCAGTACTTC,TRBV2,TRBD1,TRBJ2-7
CASSRGGLAEKQETQYF,TGTGCCAGCAGCCGCGGTGGACTAGCGGAGAAACAAGAGACCCAGTACTTC,TRBV5-4,TRBD2,TRBJ2-5
CAISESGGESYEQYF,TGTGCCATCAGTGAGTCAGGGGGTGAGTCCTACGAGCAGTACTTC,TRBV10-3,NA,TRBJ2-7
CASSYSSAGGGNTIYF,TGTGCCAGCAGTTACTCGAGCGCAGGGGGTGGAAACACCATATATTTT,TRBV6-5,TRBD1,TRBJ1-3
CASSDGGMGITEAFF,TGTGCCAGCAGTGACGGAGGGATGGGTATCACTGAAGCTTTCTTT,TRBV6-4,NA,TRBJ1-1
CASSTLSNTEAFF,TGTGCCAGTAGTACCCTATCAAACACTGAAGCTTTCTTT,TRBV19,NA,TRBJ1-1